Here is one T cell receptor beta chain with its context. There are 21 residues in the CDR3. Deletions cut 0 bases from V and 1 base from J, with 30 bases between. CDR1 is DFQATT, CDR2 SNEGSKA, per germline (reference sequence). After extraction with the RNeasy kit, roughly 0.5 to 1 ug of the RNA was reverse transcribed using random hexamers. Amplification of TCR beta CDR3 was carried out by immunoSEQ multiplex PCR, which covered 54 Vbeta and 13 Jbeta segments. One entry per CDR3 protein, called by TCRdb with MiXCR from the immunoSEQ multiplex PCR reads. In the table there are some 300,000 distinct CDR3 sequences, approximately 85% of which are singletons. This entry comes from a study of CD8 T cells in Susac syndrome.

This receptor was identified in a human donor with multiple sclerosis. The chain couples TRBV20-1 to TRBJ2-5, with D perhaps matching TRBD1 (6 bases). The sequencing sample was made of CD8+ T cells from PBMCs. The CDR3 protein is CSAREEIGQGLLRVFQETQYF. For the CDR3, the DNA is TGCAGTGCTAGAGAGGAAATAGGGCAGGGGCTCCTTAGGGTGTTCCAAGAGACCCAGTACTTC.